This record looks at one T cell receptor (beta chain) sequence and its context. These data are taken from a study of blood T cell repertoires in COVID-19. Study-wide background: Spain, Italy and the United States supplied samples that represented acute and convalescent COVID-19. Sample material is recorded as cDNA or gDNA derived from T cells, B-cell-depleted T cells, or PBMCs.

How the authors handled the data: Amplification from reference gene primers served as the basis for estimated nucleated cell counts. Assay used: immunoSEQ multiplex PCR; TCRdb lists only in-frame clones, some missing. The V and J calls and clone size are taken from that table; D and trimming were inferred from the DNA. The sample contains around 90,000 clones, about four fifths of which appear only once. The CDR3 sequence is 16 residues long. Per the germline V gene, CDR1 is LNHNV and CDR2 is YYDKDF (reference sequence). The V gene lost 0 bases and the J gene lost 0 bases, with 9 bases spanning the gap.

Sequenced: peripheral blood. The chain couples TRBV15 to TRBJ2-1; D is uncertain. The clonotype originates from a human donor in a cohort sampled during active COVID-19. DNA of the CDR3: TGTGCCACCAGCAGAGATCTAAAGAGCTCCTACAATGAGCAGTTCTTC. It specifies CATSRDLKSSYNEQFF.